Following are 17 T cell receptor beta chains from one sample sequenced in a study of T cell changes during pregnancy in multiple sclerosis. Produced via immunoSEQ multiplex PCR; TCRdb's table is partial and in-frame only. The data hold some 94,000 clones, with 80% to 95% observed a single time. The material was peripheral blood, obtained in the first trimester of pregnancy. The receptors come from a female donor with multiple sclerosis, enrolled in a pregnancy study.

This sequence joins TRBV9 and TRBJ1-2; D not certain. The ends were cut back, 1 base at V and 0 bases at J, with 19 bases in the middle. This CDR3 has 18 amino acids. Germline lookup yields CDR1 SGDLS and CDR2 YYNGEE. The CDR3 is CASSVTRSPGATNYGYTF. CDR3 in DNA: TGTGCCAGCAGCGTAACGCGCAGCCCCGGAGCGACTAACTATGGCTACACCTTC.

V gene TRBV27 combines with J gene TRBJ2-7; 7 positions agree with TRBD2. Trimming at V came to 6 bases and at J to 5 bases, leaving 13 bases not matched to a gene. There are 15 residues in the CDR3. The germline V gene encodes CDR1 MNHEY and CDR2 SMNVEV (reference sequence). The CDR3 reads CASSPWGGPRNEQYF. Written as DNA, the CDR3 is TGTGCCAGCAGCCCCTGGGGAGGGCCAAGGAACGAGCAGTACTTC.

The CDR3 sequence is CASARQGLGMQEQYF. In nucleotides, the CDR3 is TGTGCCAGCGCCCGCCAGGGACTGGGGATGCAGGAGCAGTACTTC. The chain is built from TRBV27 and TRBJ2-7, with D maybe TRBD2 (6 bases). CDR1 and CDR2 from the germline V gene are MNHEY and SMNVEV (reference sequence). The CDR3 runs to 15 residues. V lost 8 bases and J 7 bases, leaving 24 bases between the germline ends.

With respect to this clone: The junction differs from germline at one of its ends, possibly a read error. CDR3 sequence reads: CASSPERRFSF. The CDR3 nucleotides read TGTGCCAGCAGTCCCGAGCGGAGGTTCTCCTTC. The chain uses TRBV7-9 and TRBJ1-2; no clear D gene. In germline, CDR1 is SEHNR, CDR2 FQNEAQ (reference sequence). This CDR3 comprises 11 residues.

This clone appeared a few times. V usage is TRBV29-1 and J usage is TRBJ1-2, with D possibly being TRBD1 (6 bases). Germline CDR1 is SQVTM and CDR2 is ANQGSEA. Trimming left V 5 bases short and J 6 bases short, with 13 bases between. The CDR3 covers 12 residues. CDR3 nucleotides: TGCAGCGTTTGGACAGCCATCGATGGCTACACCTTC. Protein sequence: CSVWTAIDGYTF.

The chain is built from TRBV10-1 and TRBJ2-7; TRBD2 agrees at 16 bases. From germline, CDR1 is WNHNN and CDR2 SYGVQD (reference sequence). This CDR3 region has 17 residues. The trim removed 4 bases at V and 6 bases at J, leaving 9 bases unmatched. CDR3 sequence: CASSVWPGLAGGGEQYF. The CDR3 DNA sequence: TGCGCCAGCAGTGTTTGGCCGGGACTAGCGGGAGGGGGCGAGCAGTACTTC.

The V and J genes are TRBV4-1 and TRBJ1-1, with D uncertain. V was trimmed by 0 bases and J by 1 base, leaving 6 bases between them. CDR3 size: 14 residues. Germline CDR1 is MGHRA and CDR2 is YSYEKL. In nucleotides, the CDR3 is TGCGCCAGCAGCCAAGATTCAGGGAACACTGAAGCTTTCTTT. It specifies CASSQDSGNTEAFF.

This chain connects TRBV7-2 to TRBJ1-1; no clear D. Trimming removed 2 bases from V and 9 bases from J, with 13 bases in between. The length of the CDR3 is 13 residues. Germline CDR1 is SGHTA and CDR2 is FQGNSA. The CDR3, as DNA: TGTGCCAGCAGCTTACGGGTCATCGGAAAAGCTTTCTTT. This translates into CASSLRVIGKAFF.

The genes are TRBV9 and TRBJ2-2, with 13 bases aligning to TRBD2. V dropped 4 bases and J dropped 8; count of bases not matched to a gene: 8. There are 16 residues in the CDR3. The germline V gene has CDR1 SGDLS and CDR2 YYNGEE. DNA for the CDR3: TGTGCCAGCAGCCCCTGGACTAGCGGGAGTGGTGGGGAGCTGTTTTTT. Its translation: CASSPWTSGSGGELFF.

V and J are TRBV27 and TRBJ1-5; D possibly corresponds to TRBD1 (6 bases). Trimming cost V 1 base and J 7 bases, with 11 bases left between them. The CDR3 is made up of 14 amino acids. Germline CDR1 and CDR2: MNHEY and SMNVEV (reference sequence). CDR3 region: CASSLLGGAQPQHF. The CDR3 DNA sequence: TGTGCCAGCAGTTTATTAGGGGGGGCGCAGCCCCAGCATTTT.

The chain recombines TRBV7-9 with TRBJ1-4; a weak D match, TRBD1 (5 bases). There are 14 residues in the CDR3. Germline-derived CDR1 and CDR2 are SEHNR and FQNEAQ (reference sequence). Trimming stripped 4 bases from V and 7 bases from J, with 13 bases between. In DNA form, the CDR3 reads TGTGCCAGCAGCTCAGGGCTGGGAGGTGAAAAACTGTTTTTT. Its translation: CASSSGLGGEKLFF.

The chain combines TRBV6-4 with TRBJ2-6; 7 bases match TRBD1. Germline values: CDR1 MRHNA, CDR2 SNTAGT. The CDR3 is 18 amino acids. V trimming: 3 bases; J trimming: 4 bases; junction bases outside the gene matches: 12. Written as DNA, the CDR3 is TGTGCCAGCAGTGAAGGGTGGCAGGGGGAGTCGGGGGCCAACGTCCTGACTTTC. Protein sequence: CASSEGWQGESGANVLTF.

The CDR3 DNA is TGTGCCAGCAGTCAGGGGTCTAGCGGCTACACCTTC. Translating it yields CASSQGSSGYTF. V is TRBV6-5 and J is TRBJ1-2; perhaps TRBD1 as D (6 bases). The CDR3 has 12 residues. V gave up 5 bases and J gave up 8 bases, with 12 bases separating them. CDR1 and CDR2 from the germline V gene are MNHEY and SVGAGI.

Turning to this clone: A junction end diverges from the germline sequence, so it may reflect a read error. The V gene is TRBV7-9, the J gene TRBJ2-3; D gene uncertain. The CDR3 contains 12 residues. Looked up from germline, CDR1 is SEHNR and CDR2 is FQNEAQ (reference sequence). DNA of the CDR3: TGTGCCAGCAGGTTAGGCGAAGATACGCAGTATTTT. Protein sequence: CASRLGEDTQYF.

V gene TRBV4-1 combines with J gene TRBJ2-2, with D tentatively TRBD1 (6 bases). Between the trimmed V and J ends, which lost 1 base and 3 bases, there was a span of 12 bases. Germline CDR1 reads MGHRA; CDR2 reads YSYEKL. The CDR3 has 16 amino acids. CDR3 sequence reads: CASSQVWGPDTGELFF. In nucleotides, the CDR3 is TGCGCCAGCAGCCAAGTATGGGGGCCGGACACCGGGGAGCTGTTTTTT.

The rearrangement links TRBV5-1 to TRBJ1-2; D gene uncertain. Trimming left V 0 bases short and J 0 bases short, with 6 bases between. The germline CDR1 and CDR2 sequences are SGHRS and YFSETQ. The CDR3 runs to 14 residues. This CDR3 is CASSLDSPNYGYTF. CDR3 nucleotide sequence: TGCGCCAGCAGCTTGGACAGCCCTAACTATGGCTACACCTTC.

Here the CDR3 DNA reads TGCAGCGTTCGTAGTCGTCAAGAGACCCAGTACTTC. Amino acid sequence: CSVRSRQETQYF. The J gene is TRBJ2-5, the V gene TRBV29-1; D ambiguous. This CDR3 is 12 amino acids long. The germline CDR1 and CDR2 sequences are SQVTM and ANQGSEA. The V end was cut by 5 bases, the J end by 2 bases, with 9 bases between.